The 31 T cell receptor beta chains below come from one sample, sequenced in a study of T cell responses to AZD1222 COVID-19 vaccine. The assay was immunoSEQ multiplex PCR, and TCRdb's table has in-frame clones only and misses some. The data contain some 120,000 clones, approximately 85% of them singletons. The material sequenced was peripheral blood, taken on day 0 of AZD1222 vaccination. The source is an adult in good health.

The J gene is TRBJ2-3, the V gene TRBV20-1; D is unresolved. The CDR3 has 11 residues. Germline CDR1 DFQATT, CDR2 SNEGSKA (reference sequence). The V gene lost 6 bases and the J gene lost 2 bases, with 6 bases spanning the gap. As DNA, the CDR3 is TGCAGTGCCAAACCCACAGATACGCAGTATTTT. It codes for CSAKPTDTQYF.

This chain links TRBV5-1 with TRBJ1-1; the D gene is possibly TRBD1 (5 bases). The CDR3 is made up of 15 amino acids. Trimming left V 6 bases short and J 0 bases short, with 15 bases between. Per the germline V gene, CDR1 is SGHRS and CDR2 is YFSETQ. CDR3 region: CASMGGVGMNTEAFF. CDR3 in DNA: TGCGCCAGCATGGGGGGAGTTGGGATGAACACTGAAGCTTTCTTT.

The chain carries TRBV4-3 and TRBJ1-2; no reliable D call. This CDR3 region has 14 residues. Trimming removed 0 bases at V and 7 bases at J, with 12 bases between. Per germline, CDR1 LGHNA and CDR2 YSLEER. Here the CDR3 DNA reads TGCGCCAGCAGCCAAGAGCCTCCCTTCGGTGGCTACACCTTC. It yields the protein CASSQEPPFGGYTF.

V usage is TRBV5-1 and J usage is TRBJ1-3; D call uncertain. CDR3 length: 19 residues. Deletions cut 1 base from V and 1 base from J, with 21 bases between. Germline loops: CDR1 SGHRS, CDR2 YFSETQ. The CDR3 DNA reads TGCGCCAGCAGCTTGATCCCAGTCTCCCCCCTTGGGTCTGGAAACACCATATATTTT. Its translation: CASSLIPVSPLGSGNTIYF.

The sample holds one count of this clone. The genes are TRBV20-1 and TRBJ2-7, with D tentatively TRBD2 (5 bases). Trimming left V 6 bases short and J 5 bases short, with 11 bases between. The germline gives CDR1 DFQATT, CDR2 SNEGSKA (reference sequence). This CDR3 is built from 11 residues. In nucleotides, the CDR3 is TGCAGTGCCCCGGAGGCCCACGAGCAGTACTTC. Its translation: CSAPEAHEQYF.

The genes are TRBV5-1 and TRBJ2-7; D perhaps matches TRBD1 (5 bases). The CDR3 totals 14 residues. CDR1 and CDR2 (germline): SGHRS, YFSETQ. V lost 0 bases, J lost 2 bases, and 9 bases lay in between. DNA for the CDR3: TGCGCCAGCAGCTTGGGAGACAGTACCTACGAGCAGTACTTC. Its protein is CASSLGDSTYEQYF.

The chain combines TRBV19 with TRBJ1-2; 7 bases line up with TRBD1. Trimming took 7 bases from V and 0 from J; bases not matched to a gene: 11. The CDR3 runs to 16 residues. Per germline, CDR1 LNHDA and CDR2 SQIVND (reference sequence). The CDR3 bases are TGTGCCAGTAAGGAACAGGGGAGAGGGACTAACTATGGCTACACCTTC. This codes for CASKEQGRGTNYGYTF.

The chain is built from TRBV6-4 and TRBJ2-1, with 11 bases fitting TRBD2. CDR1 and CDR2 from the germline V gene are MRHNA and SNTAGT. CDR3 length equals 15 residues. Trimming removed 4 bases from V and 3 bases from J; junction bases left unmatched: 2. CDR3 sequence reads: CASSAGTSGYNEQFF. DNA for the CDR3: TGTGCCAGCAGTGCCGGGACTAGCGGCTACAATGAGCAGTTCTTC.

The chain carries TRBV5-6 and TRBJ1-2; no definite D call. V was pared by 3 bases and J by 9 bases, with 9 bases between. The CDR3 runs 11 residues. Germline V gene data show CDR1 as SGHDT and CDR2 as YYEEEE. CDR3 DNA sequence: TGTGCCAGCAGCTGGGATGAGCGCTACACCTTC. Amino acid sequence: CASSWDERYTF.

The genes are TRBV4-3 and TRBJ2-7; 12 nucleotides agree with TRBD1. Germline V gives CDR1 LGHNA, CDR2 YSLEER. The CDR3 has 17 residues. V lost 1 base, J lost 4 bases, and 8 bases stayed unmatched. The CDR3 protein is CASSQVAGQGATYEQYF. The CDR3 coding sequence is TGCGCCAGCAGCCAAGTTGCGGGACAGGGGGCCACGTACGAGCAGTACTTC.

The V call is TRBV4-1, the J call TRBJ2-7; TRBD1 agrees at 7 bases. V gave up 3 bases and J gave up 3 bases; unmatched junction bases: 5. Germline V gene lookup returns CDR1 MGHRA and CDR2 YSYEKL. CDR3 length: 14 residues. The CDR3 protein is CASSHQTGNYEQYF. CDR3 nucleotides: TGCGCCAGCAGCCACCAGACAGGGAACTACGAGCAGTACTTC.

The rearrangement uses TRBV4-3 and TRBJ1-2; 7 bases agree with TRBD1. V was pared by 1 base and J by 5 bases, with 7 bases of the junction left unmatched. This CDR3 is built from 15 residues. From germline, CDR1 is LGHNA and CDR2 YSLEER. CDR3: CASSQAVGGIYGYTF. The CDR3 coding sequence is TGCGCCAGCAGCCAAGCCGTAGGGGGCATATATGGCTACACCTTC.

This sequence joins TRBV28 and TRBJ1-5; D not certain. Germline V gene sequence: CDR1 MDHEN, CDR2 SYDVKM. Trimming took off 2 bases at V and 4 bases at J, with 3 bases between the two ends. This CDR3 has 12 residues. The DNA of the CDR3 is TGTGCCAGCAGTTTACTGAATCAGCCCCAGCATTTT. The encoded protein is CASSLLNQPQHF.

The rearrangement joins TRBV4-1 to TRBJ1-2; TRBD1 might be the D (6 bases). The CDR3 is made up of 15 amino acids. Germline CDR1 and CDR2: MGHRA and YSYEKL. The germline V and J ends were trimmed by 0 bases and 3 bases, with 11 bases remaining between them. The chain's CDR3 is CASSQEGQPYYGYTF. The CDR3 coding sequence is TGCGCCAGCAGCCAAGAAGGACAGCCATACTATGGCTACACCTTC.

The chain has TRBV2 and TRBJ2-2, with a possible D match to TRBD1 (6 bases). The CDR3 extends over 14 amino acids. V lost 7 bases, J lost 1 base, and 10 bases lay in between. Per germline, CDR1 SNHLY and CDR2 FYNNEI. The CDR3 loop reads CASTRTENTGELFF. The CDR3, as DNA: TGTGCCAGCACCAGGACAGAGAACACCGGGGAGCTGTTTTTT.

This chain uses TRBV19 with TRBJ1-4, with D unclear. With 5 bases removed from V and 0 bases from J, the gap between germline ends came to 13 bases. The CDR3 covers 16 residues. Germline CDR1 LNHDA, CDR2 SQIVND (reference sequence). CDR3 bases: TGTGCCAGTAGTGGCCGGGGAGACCCAACTAATGAAAAACTGTTTTTT. Translating gives CASSGRGDPTNEKLFF.

This chain joins TRBV6-5 and TRBJ2-5; D possibly matches TRBD1 or TRBD2 (5 bases each). Between the trimmed V and J ends, which lost 2 bases and 7 bases, there was a span of 5 bases. The CDR3 length is 11 residues. Germline V lookup: CDR1 MNHEY, CDR2 SVGAGI. The CDR3 bases are TGTGCCAGCAGTTACGGGGGGACCCAGTACTTC. It yields the protein CASSYGGTQYF.

The V gene is TRBV9, the J gene TRBJ2-2; the D gene is possibly TRBD2 (5 bases). CDR1 is SGDLS and CDR2 is YYNGEE in the germline V gene. V was pared by 3 bases and J by 5 bases, with 5 bases between. There are 12 residues in the CDR3. DNA of the CDR3: TGTGCCAGCAGCGCGGGAACCGGGGAGCTGTTTTTT. Its translation: CASSAGTGELFF.

The chain couples TRBV24-1 to TRBJ2-2; D may be TRBD1 or TRBD2 (5 bases each). With 1 base removed from V and 3 bases from J, the gap between germline ends came to 8 bases. There are 15 residues in the CDR3. Germline V gene sequence: CDR1 KGHDR, CDR2 SFDVKD. CDR3 loop: CATSDLGTDTGELFF. The CDR3 nucleotides are TGTGCCACCAGTGATTTAGGGACCGACACCGGGGAGCTGTTTTTT.

The rearrangement joins TRBV2 to TRBJ2-3; no clear D gene. This CDR3 is built from 12 residues. V shed 8 bases and J shed 0 bases, with 6 bases lying between them. Germline CDR1 and CDR2: SNHLY and FYNNEI. This CDR3 reads CASATSTDTQYF. The CDR3 DNA sequence: TGTGCCAGCGCGACTAGCACAGATACGCAGTATTTT.

This chain connects TRBV19 to TRBJ2-6; 8 bases align to TRBD1. Trimming took 5 bases from V and 3 from J; bases not matched to a gene: 15. Germline loops: CDR1 LNHDA, CDR2 SQIVND (reference sequence). The CDR3 runs 19 residues. The CDR3 DNA reads as TGTGCCAGTAGTGGGGTGACAGGCCAGGGGGCGTTTGGGGCCAACGTCCTGACTTTC. It yields the protein CASSGVTGQGAFGANVLTF. The full variable domain, in which reference TRBV19 and TRBJ2-6 provide the parts outside the CDR3, is DGGITQSPKYLFRKEGQNVTLSCEQNLNHDAMYWYRQDPGQGLRLIYYSQIVNDFQKGDIAEGYSVSREKKESFPLTVTSAQKNPTAFYLCASSGVTGQGAFGANVLTFGAGSRLTVL.

The chain couples TRBV5-4 to TRBJ2-7; 8 nucleotides match TRBD1. The CDR3 loop spans 14 amino acids. Germline V lookup: CDR1 SGHNT, CDR2 YYREEE (reference sequence). The trim removed 6 bases at V and 6 bases at J, leaving 11 bases unmatched. This CDR3 reads CASTQSGQGIEQYF. In DNA, the CDR3 is TGTGCCAGCACCCAGTCCGGACAGGGCATCGAGCAGTACTTC.

V is TRBV7-8 and J is TRBJ2-2; 8 nucleotides align to TRBD1. Looked up from germline, CDR1 is SGHVS and CDR2 is FQNEAQ. V was clipped by 4 bases and J by 6 bases; unmatched bases: 1. This CDR3 spans 13 amino acids. The CDR3 nucleotides read TGTGCCAGCAGCTCACAGGGGGCCGGGGAGCTGTTTTTT. This sequence encodes CASSSQGAGELFF. Using reference TRBV7-8 and TRBJ2-2 for the parts outside the CDR3, the full variable domain is GAGVSQSPRYKVAKRGQDVALRCDPISGHVSLFWYQQALGQGPEFLTYFQNEAQLDKSGLPSDRFFAERPEGSVSTLKIQRTQQEDSAVYLCASSSQGAGELFFGEGSRLTVL.

This clone was recorded many times. V usage is TRBV27 and J usage is TRBJ1-5, with 8 bases aligning to TRBD1. The CDR3 runs 16 residues. The germline gives CDR1 MNHEY, CDR2 SMNVEV (reference sequence). Germline trimming cut 8 bases from V and 1 base from J; bases unmatched to any gene: 10. The DNA of the CDR3 is TGTGCCAGCTGGGGAGCAGGGGGCATGAGCAATCAGCCCCAGCATTTT. It yields the protein CASWGAGGMSNQPQHF.

The genes are TRBV12-3 or TRBV12-4 and TRBJ2-3, with 8 nucleotides matching TRBD1. The V segment lost 7 bases and the J segment 6 bases; nucleotides outside the gene matches: 3. The CDR3 contains 12 residues. CDR3 nucleotide sequence: TGTGCCAGCACCAGACAGGGGGATACGCAGTATTTT. Protein: CASTRQGDTQYF.

The chain couples TRBV29-1 to TRBJ2-7; D perhaps matches TRBD1 (6 bases). Germline lookup yields CDR1 SQVTM and CDR2 ANQGSEA. This CDR3 region has 14 residues. V lost 4 bases, J lost 2 bases, and 15 bases lay in between. CDR3 sequence (DNA): TGCAGCGTTGTAATTGGGGGCCGCCCCTACGAGCAGTACTTC. Protein: CSVVIGGRPYEQYF.

The chain carries TRBV7-8 and TRBJ2-7; D is possibly TRBD1 (6 bases). The CDR3 extends over 14 amino acids. Trimming left V 5 bases short and J 3 bases short, with 14 bases between. Germline CDR1 SGHVS, CDR2 FQNEAQ. This chain's CDR3 is CASSQNRVLYEQYF. The DNA of the CDR3 is TGTGCCAGCAGCCAGAACAGGGTACTCTACGAGCAGTACTTC.

There are a few counts of this clone. The V and J genes are TRBV5-1 and TRBJ2-3; TRBD1 matches at 9 bases. The germline gives CDR1 SGHRS, CDR2 YFSETQ. The CDR3 contains 16 residues. V was clipped by 3 bases and J by 4 bases; unmatched bases: 9. CDR3 sequence: CASSSQPGQGADTQYF. The DNA of the CDR3 is TGCGCCAGCAGCTCGCAACCGGGACAGGGAGCAGATACGCAGTATTTT.

The chain couples TRBV4-3 to TRBJ2-7; TRBD1 agrees at 9 bases. The CDR3 loop spans 14 amino acids. J lost 5 bases, V lost 5 bases, and 7 bases had no gene match. Germline V gene lookup returns CDR1 LGHNA and CDR2 YSLEER. The CDR3 here is CASSIRDRAHEQYF. The DNA of the CDR3 is TGCGCCAGCAGCATAAGGGACAGGGCCCACGAGCAGTACTTC.

The rearrangement uses TRBV3-1 (or the pseudogene TRBV3-2) and TRBJ2-5; tentative D call: TRBD1 (5 bases). The CDR3 has 14 residues. Trimming took off 5 bases at V and 2 bases at J, with 12 bases between the two ends. CDR1 and CDR2 from the germline V gene are LGHDT and YNNKEL (reference sequence). As DNA, the CDR3 is TGTGCCAGCAGCTCCAAGGGGCGGCAAGAGACCCAGTACTTC. Encoded protein: CASSSKGRQETQYF.

This rearrangement joins TRBV5-4 to TRBJ1-6, with D perhaps matching TRBD1 (6 bases). Germline V gene lookup returns CDR1 SGHNT and CDR2 YYREEE (reference sequence). Trimming cost V 2 bases and J 6 bases, with 18 bases left between them. This CDR3 contains 17 residues. The CDR3 here is CASSFFPRQVGNSPLHF. The CDR3 bases are TGTGCCAGCAGCTTCTTCCCCCGACAGGTCGGTAATTCACCCCTCCACTTT.